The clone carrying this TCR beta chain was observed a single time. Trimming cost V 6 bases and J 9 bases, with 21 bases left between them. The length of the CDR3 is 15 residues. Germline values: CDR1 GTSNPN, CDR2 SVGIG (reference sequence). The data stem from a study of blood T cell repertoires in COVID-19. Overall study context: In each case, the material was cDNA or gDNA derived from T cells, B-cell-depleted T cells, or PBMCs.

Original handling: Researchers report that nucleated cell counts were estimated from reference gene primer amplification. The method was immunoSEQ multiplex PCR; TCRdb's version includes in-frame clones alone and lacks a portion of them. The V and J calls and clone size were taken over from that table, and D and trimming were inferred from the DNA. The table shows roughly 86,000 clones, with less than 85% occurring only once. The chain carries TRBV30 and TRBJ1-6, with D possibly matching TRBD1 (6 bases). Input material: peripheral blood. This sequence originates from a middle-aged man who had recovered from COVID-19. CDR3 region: CACPRQAFFGSPLHF. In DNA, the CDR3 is TGTGCCTGCCCCCGACAGGCCTTCTTTGGTTCACCCCTCCACTTT. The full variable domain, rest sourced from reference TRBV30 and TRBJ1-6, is SQTIHQWPATLVQPVGSPLSLECTVEGTSNPNLYWYRQAAGRGLQLLFYSVGIGQISSEVPQNLSASRPQDRQFILSSKKLLLSDSGFYLCACPRQAFFGSPLHFGNGTRLTVT.